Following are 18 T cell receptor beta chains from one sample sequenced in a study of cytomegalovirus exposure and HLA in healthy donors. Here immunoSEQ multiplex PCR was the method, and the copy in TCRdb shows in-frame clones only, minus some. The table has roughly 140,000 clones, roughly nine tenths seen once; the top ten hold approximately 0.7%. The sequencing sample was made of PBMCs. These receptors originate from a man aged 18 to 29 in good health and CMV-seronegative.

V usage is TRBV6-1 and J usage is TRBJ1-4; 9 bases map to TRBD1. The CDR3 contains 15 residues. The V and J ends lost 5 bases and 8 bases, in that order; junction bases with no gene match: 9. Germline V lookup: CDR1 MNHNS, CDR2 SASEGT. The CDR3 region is CASSTGTGWMEKLFF. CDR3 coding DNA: TGTGCCAGCAGTACCGGGACAGGGTGGATGGAAAAACTGTTTTTT.

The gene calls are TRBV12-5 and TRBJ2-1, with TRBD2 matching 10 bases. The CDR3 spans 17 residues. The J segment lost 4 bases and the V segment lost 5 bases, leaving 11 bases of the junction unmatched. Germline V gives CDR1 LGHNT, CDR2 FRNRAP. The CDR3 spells CASGQYLLAGTYNEQFF. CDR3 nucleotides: TGTGCTAGTGGTCAATATCTACTAGCGGGAACGTACAATGAGCAGTTCTTC.

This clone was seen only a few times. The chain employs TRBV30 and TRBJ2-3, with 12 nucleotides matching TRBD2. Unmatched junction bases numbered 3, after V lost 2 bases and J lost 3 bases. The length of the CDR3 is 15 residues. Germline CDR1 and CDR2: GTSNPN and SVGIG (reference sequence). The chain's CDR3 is CAWSPGLAGTDTQYF. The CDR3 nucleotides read TGTGCCTGGAGTCCCGGACTAGCGGGAACAGATACGCAGTATTTT.

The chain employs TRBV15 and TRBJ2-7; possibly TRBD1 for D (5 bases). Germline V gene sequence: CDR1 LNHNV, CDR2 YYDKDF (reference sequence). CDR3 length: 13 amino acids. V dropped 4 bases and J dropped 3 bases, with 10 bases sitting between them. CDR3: CATSTTENYEQYV. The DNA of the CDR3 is TGTGCCACCAGCACGACAGAGAACTACGAGCAGTACGTC.

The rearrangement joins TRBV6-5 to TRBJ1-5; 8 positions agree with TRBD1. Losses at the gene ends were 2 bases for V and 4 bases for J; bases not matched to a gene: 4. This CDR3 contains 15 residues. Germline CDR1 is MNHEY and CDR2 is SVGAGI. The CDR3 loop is CASSYRGDRNQPQHF. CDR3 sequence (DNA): TGTGCCAGCAGTTACAGAGGGGACAGGAATCAGCCCCAGCATTTT.

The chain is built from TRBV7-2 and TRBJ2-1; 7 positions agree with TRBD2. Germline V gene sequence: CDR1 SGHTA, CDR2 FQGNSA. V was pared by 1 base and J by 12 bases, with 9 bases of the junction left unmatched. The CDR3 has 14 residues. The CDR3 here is CASSLGNLAVLQFF. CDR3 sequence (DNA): TGTGCCAGCAGCTTAGGCAATCTAGCGGTGTTGCAGTTCTTC.

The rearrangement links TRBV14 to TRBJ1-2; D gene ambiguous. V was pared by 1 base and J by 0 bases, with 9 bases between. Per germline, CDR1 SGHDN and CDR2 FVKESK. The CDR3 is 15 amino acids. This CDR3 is CASSQGRSPNYGYTF. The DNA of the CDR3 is TGTGCCAGCAGCCAAGGCAGGTCCCCTAACTATGGCTACACCTTC.

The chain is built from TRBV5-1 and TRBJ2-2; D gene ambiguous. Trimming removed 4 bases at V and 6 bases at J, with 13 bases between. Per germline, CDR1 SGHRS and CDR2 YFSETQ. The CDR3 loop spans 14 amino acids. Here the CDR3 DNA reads TGCGCCAGCAGCGAGTCTTTGTCGCCCGGGGAGCTGTTTTTT. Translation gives CASSESLSPGELFF.

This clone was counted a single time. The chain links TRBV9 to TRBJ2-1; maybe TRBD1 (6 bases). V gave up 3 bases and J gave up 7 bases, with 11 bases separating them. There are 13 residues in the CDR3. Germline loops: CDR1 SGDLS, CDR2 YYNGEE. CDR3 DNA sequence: TGTGCCAGCAGCGGGAGGCAGGGGAATGAGCAGTTCTTC. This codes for CASSGRQGNEQFF.

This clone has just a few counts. In nucleotides, the CDR3 is TGTGCCAGCAGTCGCCCGCGAAACGAGCAGTTCTTC. Translating it yields CASSRPRNEQFF. The rearrangement links TRBV6-6 to TRBJ2-1; D not certain. Germline-derived CDR1 and CDR2 are MNHNY and SVGAGI (reference sequence). The germline V and J ends were trimmed by 5 bases and 10 bases, with 12 bases remaining between them. This CDR3 has 12 amino acids.

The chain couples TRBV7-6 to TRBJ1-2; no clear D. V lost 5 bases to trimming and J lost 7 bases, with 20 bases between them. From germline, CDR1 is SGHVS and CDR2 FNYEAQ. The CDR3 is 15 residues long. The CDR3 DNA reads TGTGCCAGCAGCCCCCTCGTGAGCAGGCTGGGTGGCTACACCTTC. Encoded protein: CASSPLVSRLGGYTF.

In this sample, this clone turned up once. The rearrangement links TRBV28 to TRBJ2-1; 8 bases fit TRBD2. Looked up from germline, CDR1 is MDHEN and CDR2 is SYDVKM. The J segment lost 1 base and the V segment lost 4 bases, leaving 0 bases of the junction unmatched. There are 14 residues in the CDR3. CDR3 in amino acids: CASSSGGSYNEQFF. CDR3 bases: TGTGCCAGCAGTTCGGGGGGGTCCTACAATGAGCAGTTCTTC.

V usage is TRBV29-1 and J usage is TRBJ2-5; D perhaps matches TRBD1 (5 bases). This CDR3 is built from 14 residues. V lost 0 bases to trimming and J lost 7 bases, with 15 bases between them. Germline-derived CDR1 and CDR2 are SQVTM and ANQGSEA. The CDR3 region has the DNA TGCAGCGTTGAAGATCAGCAGGGTCTAGTGACCCAGTACTTC. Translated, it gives CSVEDQQGLVTQYF.

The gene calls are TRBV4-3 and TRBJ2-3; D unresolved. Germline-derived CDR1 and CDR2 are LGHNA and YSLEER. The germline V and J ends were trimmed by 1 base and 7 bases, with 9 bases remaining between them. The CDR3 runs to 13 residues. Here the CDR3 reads CASSQAPENTQYF. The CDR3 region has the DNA TGCGCCAGCAGCCAAGCTCCGGAGAATACGCAGTATTTT.

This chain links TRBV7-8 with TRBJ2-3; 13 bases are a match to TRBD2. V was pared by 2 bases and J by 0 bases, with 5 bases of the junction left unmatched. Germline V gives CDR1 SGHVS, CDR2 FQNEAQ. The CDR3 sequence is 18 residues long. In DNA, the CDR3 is TGTGCCAGCAGCTTAACCCGGACTAGCGGGAGAAGCACAGATACGCAGTATTTT. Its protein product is CASSLTRTSGRSTDTQYF.

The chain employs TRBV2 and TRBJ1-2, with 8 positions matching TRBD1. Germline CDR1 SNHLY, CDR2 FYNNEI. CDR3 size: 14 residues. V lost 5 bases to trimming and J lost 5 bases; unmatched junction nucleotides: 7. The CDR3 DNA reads TGTGCCAGCAGTAACAGGGGGGGGAATTATGGCTACACCTTC. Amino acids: CASSNRGGNYGYTF.

The CDR3 region is CASSFRAGAHNEQFF. As DNA, the CDR3 is TGTGCCAGCAGCTTTAGAGCGGGAGCCCACAATGAGCAGTTCTTC. The chain recombines TRBV7-7 with TRBJ2-1, with 8 bases aligning to TRBD2. The CDR3 covers 15 residues. V dropped 3 bases and J dropped 5; count of bases not matched to a gene: 6. Germline loops: CDR1 SSHAT, CDR2 FNYEAQ (reference sequence).

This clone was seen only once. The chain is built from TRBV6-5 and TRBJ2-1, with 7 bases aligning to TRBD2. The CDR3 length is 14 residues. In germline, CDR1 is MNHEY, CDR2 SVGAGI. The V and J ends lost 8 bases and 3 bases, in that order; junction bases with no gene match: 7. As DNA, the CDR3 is TGTGCCAGCGCGTCTAGCGGAGGCTACAATGAGCAGTTCTTC. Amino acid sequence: CASASSGGYNEQFF.